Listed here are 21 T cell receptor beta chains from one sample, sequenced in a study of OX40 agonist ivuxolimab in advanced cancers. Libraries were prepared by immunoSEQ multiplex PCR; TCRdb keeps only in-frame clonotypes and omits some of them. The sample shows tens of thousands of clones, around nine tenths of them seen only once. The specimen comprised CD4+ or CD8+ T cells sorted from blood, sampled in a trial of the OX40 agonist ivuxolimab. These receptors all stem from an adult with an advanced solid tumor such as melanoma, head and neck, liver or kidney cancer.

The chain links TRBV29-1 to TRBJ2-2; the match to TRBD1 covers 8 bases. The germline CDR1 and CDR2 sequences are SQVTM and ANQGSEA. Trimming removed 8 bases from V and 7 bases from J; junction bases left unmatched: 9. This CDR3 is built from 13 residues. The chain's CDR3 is CSYRDRFIGELFF. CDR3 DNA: TGCAGCTACCGGGACAGGTTTATCGGGGAGCTGTTTTTT.

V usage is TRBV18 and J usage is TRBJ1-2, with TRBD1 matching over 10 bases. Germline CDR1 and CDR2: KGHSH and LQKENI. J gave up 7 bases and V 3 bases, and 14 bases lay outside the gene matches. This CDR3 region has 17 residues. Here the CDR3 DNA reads TGTGCCAGCTCACCTCTTTCCGGGACAGGGGTTTTTGGTGGCTACACCTTC. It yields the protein CASSPLSGTGVFGGYTF.

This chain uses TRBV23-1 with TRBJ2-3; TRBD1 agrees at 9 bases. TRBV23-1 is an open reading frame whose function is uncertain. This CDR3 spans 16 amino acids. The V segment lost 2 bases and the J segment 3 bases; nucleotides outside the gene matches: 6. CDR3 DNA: TGCGCCAGCAGTCAAAGAGGGGACAGGGTTACAGATACGCAGTATTTT. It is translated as CASSQRGDRVTDTQYF.

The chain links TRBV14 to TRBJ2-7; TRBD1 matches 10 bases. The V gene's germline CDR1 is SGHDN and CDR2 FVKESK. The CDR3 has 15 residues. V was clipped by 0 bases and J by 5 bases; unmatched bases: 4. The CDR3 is CASSQEGQGKDEQYF. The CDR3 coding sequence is TGTGCCAGCAGCCAAGAGGGACAGGGGAAGGACGAGCAGTACTTC. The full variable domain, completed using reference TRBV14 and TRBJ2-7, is EAGVTQFPSHSVIEKGQTVTLRCDPISGHDNLYWYRRVMGKEIKFLLHFVKESKQDESGMPNNRFLAERTGGTYSTLKVQPAELEDSGVYFCASSQEGQGKDEQYFGPGTRLTVT.

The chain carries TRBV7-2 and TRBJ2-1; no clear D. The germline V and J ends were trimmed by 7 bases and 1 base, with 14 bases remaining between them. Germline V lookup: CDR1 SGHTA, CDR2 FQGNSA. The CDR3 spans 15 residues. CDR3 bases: TGTGCCAGCACCCCGGTGTTTATTTCCTACAATGAGCAGTTCTTC. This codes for CASTPVFISYNEQFF.

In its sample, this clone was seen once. The CDR3 loop reads CASSATTGTDTQYF. For the CDR3, the DNA is TGTGCCAGCAGTGCCACGACAGGCACAGATACGCAGTATTTT. This sequence joins TRBV9 and TRBJ2-3; possibly TRBD1 for D (5 bases). Trimming stripped 5 bases from V and 1 base from J, with 11 bases between. Germline lookup yields CDR1 SGDLS and CDR2 YYNGEE. There are 14 residues in the CDR3.

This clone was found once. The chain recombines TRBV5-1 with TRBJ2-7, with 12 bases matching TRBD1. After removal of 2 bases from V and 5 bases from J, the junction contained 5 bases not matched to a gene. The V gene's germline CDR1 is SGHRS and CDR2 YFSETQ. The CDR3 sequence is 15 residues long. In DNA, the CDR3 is TGCGCCAGCAGCTTACCCGGGACAGGGGGCGACGAGCAGTACTTC. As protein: CASSLPGTGGDEQYF.

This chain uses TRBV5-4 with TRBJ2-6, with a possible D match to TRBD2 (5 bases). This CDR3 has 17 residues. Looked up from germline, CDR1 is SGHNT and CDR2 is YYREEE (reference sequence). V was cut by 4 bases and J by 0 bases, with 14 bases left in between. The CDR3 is CASSPGRGYSGANVLTF. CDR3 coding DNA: TGTGCCAGCAGCCCTGGGAGAGGCTACTCTGGGGCCAACGTCCTGACTTTC.

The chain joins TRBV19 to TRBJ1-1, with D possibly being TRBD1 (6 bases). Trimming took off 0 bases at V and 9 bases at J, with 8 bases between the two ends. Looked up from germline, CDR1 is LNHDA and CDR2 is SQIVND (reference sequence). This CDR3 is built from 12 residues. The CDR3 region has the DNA TGTGCCAGTAGTATAGATCAGGGGCAAGCTTTCTTT. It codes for CASSIDQGQAFF. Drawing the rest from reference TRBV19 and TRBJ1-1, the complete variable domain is DGGITQSPKYLFRKEGQNVTLSCEQNLNHDAMYWYRQDPGQGLRLIYYSQIVNDFQKGDIAEGYSVSREKKESFPLTVTSAQKNPTAFYLCASSIDQGQAFFGQGTRLTVV.

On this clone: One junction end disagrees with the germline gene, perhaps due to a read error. The CDR3 protein is CASGLISSGSPPFTDTQYF. CDR3 nucleotide sequence: TGTGCCAGCGGTTTGATAAGTAGCGGGAGCCCTCCTTTCACAGATACGCAGTATTTT. The gene calls are TRBV27 and TRBJ2-3; 9 nucleotides align to TRBD2. The CDR3 loop spans 19 amino acids. CDR1 is MNHEY, CDR2 SMNVEV, per germline (reference sequence).

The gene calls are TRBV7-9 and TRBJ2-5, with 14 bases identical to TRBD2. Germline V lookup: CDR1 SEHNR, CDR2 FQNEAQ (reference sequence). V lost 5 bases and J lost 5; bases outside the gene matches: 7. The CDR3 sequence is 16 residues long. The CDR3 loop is CASSITGTSGSETQYF. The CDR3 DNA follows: TGTGCCAGCAGCATAACCGGGACTAGCGGGAGCGAGACCCAGTACTTC.

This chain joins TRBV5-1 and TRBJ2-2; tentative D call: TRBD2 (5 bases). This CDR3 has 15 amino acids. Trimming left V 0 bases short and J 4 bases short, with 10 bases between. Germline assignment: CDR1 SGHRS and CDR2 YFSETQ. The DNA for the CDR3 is TGCGCCAGCAGCTTGGGACTCGGAGGCACCGGGGAGCTGTTTTTT. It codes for CASSLGLGGTGELFF.

CDR3 protein: CASSISWTGGNIQYF. The DNA for the CDR3 is TGTGCCAGTAGTATTTCCTGGACAGGTGGGAACATTCAGTACTTC. The genes are TRBV19 and TRBJ2-4, with 7 bases matching TRBD1. Trimming took 3 bases from V and 7 from J; bases not matched to a gene: 9. The CDR3 has 15 residues. Germline-derived CDR1 and CDR2 are LNHDA and SQIVND (reference sequence). The full variable domain, completed using reference TRBV19 and TRBJ2-4, is DGGITQSPKYLFRKEGQNVTLSCEQNLNHDAMYWYRQDPGQGLRLIYYSQIVNDFQKGDIAEGYSVSREKKESFPLTVTSAQKNPTAFYLCASSISWTGGNIQYFGAGTRLSVL.

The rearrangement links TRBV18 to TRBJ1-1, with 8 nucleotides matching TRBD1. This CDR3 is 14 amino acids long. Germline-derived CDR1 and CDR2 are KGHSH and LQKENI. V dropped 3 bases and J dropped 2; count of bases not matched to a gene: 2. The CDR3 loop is CASSPGTGNTEAFF. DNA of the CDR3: TGTGCCAGCTCACCCGGGACAGGAAACACTGAAGCTTTCTTT.

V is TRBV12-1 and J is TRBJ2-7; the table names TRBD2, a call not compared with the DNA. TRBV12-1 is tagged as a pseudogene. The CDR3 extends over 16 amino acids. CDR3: CASSFVAAHNSYEQYF. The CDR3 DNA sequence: TGTGCCAGCAGCTTTGTCGCGGCCCACAACTCCTACGAGCAGTACTTC.

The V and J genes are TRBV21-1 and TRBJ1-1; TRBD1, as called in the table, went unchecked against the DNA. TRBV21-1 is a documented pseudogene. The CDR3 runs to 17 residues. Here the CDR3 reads CASSKGGTGGRWTEAFF. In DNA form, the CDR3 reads TGTGCCAGCAGCAAAGGAGGGACAGGGGGCCGGTGGACTGAAGCTTTCTTT.

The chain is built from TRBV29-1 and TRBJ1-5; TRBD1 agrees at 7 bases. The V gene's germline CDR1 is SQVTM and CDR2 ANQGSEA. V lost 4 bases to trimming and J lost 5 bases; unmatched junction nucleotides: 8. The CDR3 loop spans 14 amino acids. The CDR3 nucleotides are TGCAGCGTTGGAACAGGGGTCTCGGATCAGCCCCAGCATTTT. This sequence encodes CSVGTGVSDQPQHF.

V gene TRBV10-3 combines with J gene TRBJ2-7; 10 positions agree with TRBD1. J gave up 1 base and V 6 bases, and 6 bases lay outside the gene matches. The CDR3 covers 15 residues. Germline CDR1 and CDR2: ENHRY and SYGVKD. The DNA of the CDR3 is TGTGCCATCAGCGGGGTGGACAGGGGGTCCTACGAGCAGTACTTC. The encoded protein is CAISGVDRGSYEQYF.

Here the CDR3 reads CASSEGADTIYF. In DNA, the CDR3 is TGTGCCAGCAGTGAAGGGGCAGACACCATATATTTT. The J gene is TRBJ1-3, the V gene TRBV6-1; D unresolved. CDR1 and CDR2 from the germline V gene are MNHNS and SASEGT. Deletions cut 1 base from V and 8 bases from J, with 6 bases between. This CDR3 has 12 amino acids.

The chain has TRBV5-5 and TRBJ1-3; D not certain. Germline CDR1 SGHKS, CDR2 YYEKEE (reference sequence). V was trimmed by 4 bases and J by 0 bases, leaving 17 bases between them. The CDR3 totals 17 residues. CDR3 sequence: CASSPLSSVLSGNTIYF. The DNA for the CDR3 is TGTGCCAGCAGCCCGCTCAGTTCCGTACTCTCTGGAAACACCATATATTTT.

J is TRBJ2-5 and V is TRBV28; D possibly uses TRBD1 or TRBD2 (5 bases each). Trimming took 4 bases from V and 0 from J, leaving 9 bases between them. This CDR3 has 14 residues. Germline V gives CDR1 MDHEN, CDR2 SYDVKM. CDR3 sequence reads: CASSWQGDQETQYF. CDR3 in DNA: TGTGCCAGCAGTTGGCAGGGAGACCAAGAGACCCAGTACTTC. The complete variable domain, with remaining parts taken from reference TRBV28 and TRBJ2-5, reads DVKVTQSSRYLVKRTGEKVFLECVQDMDHENMFWYRQDPGLGLRLIYFSYDVKMKEKGDIPEGYSVSREKKERFSLILESASTNQTSMYLCASSWQGDQETQYFGPGTRLLVL.